This T cell receptor beta chain was observed in a study of cytomegalovirus exposure and HLA in healthy donors. Turning to the study itself: Findings of an earlier analysis included some 120 million unique TCR beta sequences from 190 million or so T cells. Study findings and constraints: A highly shared variant cluster was judged a likely technical artifact.

Nominally healthy donors provided the samples, though records likely missed some immune exposures. The PCR employed 60 Vbeta primers together with 13 Jbeta primers. TCRdb's copy holds only in-frame clones and misses some; the assay was immunoSEQ multiplex PCR. The sample holds fewer than 150,000 clones; 77% are singletons and the top ten take roughly 5%. This clone was counted between two and nine times. Antigen specificity is unknown. Sequencing used PBMCs. This TCR came from a man between 50 and 59 years old in good health and CMV-seropositive.

CDR3 sequence: CASRAPLAQETQYF. The CDR3 nucleotides read TGTGCCAGCAGGGCTCCCCTGGCCCAAGAGACCCAGTACTTC. The rearrangement uses TRBV6-5 and TRBJ2-5; no clear D. V was cut by 6 bases and J by 1 base, with 12 bases left in between. CDR3 length equals 14 residues. CDR1 and CDR2 from the germline V gene are MNHEY and SVGAGI.